Given below is one TCR beta chain in context. Original analysis: With immunoSEQ giving junction-only sequences and no quality scores, filtering differed. Only in-frame clones appear in the TCRdb table, and some are missing; sequencing was by immunoSEQ multiplex PCR. The DNA gave D and trimming, while V, J and clone size come from that table. The sample has more than 550,000 clones, under 95% seen once; the top ten hold approximately 22%. The data were obtained in a study of shared clonotypes between healthy human individuals. The naive CD8 subset, CD45RO-negative cells positively selected for CCR7, excluded terminally differentiated effector memory CD45RA+ cells. Healthy HIV-negative adults with no recent acute infections or vaccinations were recruited as donors. Source material: naive CD8+ T cells sorted from blood. The clonotype originates from a man aged 25-40 years in good health.

For the CDR3, the DNA is TGTGCCAGCAGCTTGTTAGGGTCCGGTGGCGAGCAGTACTTC. Amino acids: CASSLLGSGGEQYF. The chain is built from TRBV11-2 and TRBJ2-7; D call uncertain. Germline CDR1 and CDR2: SGHAT and FQNNGV. The CDR3 sequence is 14 residues long. The V and J ends lost 3 bases and 6 bases respectively, with 15 bases between them.